The 2 T cell receptor beta chains presented below share a single source sample, sequenced in a study of patients and donors after allogeneic stem cell transplantation. TCRdb re-called the RT-PCR reads through MiXCR, storing one row per CDR3 protein. The table records about 410,000 distinct CDR3 sequences, about a sixth of them present only once. Specimen: blood, either unsorted or a sorted T cell fraction (not recorded which). Source of these receptors: a human donor who was either an allogeneic HSCT recipient or a stem cell or donor lymphocyte infusion donor (not recorded which). It is not recorded whose cells these are; they may come from a transplant donor.

The chain uses TRBV6-5 and TRBJ1-3; a weak D match, TRBD1 (6 bases). Germline lookup yields CDR1 MNHEY and CDR2 SVGAGI. V lost 4 bases to trimming and J lost 2 bases, with 12 bases between them. This CDR3 is 15 amino acids long. CDR3 DNA: TGTGCCAGCAGTTCCCCGGGGGGCACTGGAAACACCATATATTTT. This translates into CASSSPGGTGNTIYF.

This clonotype was seen a few times. The chain joins TRBV20-1 to TRBJ2-7; 7 bases line up with TRBD1. Germline assignment: CDR1 DFQATT and CDR2 SNEGSKA (reference sequence). The CDR3 has 15 amino acids. V trimming: 0 bases; J trimming: 7 bases; junction bases outside the gene matches: 12. The CDR3 spells CSARDEGATSREQYF. CDR3 DNA: TGCAGTGCTAGAGATGAGGGGGCGACCTCCAGGGAGCAGTACTTC.